Presented here are 30 T cell receptor beta chains from one specimen sequenced in a study of CD8 T cells in Susac syndrome. Reverse transcription of about 0.45 to 1 ug RNA was performed with random hexamers. TCRdb redid the calling of the immunoSEQ multiplex PCR reads with MiXCR, one entry per CDR3 protein. The sample shows over 150,000 distinct CDR3 sequences, around 95% of them seen only once. Sequenced material: CD4+ T cells from PBMCs. Every receptor here comes from a human donor with Susac syndrome.

V and J are TRBV2 and TRBJ2-1; 13 positions match TRBD2. The germline CDR1 and CDR2 sequences are SNHLY and FYNNEI. After removal of 5 bases from V and 5 bases from J, the junction contained 6 bases not matched to a gene. The length of the CDR3 is 16 residues. CDR3 sequence: CASSTWGLAGNNEQFF. Here the CDR3 DNA reads TGTGCCAGCAGTACTTGGGGACTAGCGGGGAACAATGAGCAGTTCTTC.

The chain combines TRBV20-1 with TRBJ1-1; no firm D call. V dropped 1 base and J dropped 0 bases, with 6 bases sitting between them. The CDR3 consists of 13 residues. Per germline, CDR1 DFQATT and CDR2 SNEGSKA (reference sequence). DNA for the CDR3: TGCAGTGCTAGAGGGATGTTGAACACTGAAGCTTTCTTT. As protein: CSARGMLNTEAFF.

This chain uses TRBV23-1 with TRBJ2-7; possibly TRBD2 for D (5 bases). TRBV23-1 is recorded as an ORF, its role being uncertain. The CDR3 runs to 13 residues. Between the trimmed V and J ends, which lost 2 bases and 2 bases, there was a span of 7 bases. The CDR3 spells CASSQEGPYEQYV. The CDR3 bases are TGCGCCAGCAGTCAAGAGGGTCCCTACGAGCAGTACGTC.

The chain is built from TRBV30 and TRBJ1-4, with a weak D call TRBD1 (5 bases). The CDR3 is 14 amino acids. Trimming stripped 2 bases from V and 2 bases from J, with 9 bases between. The germline CDR1 and CDR2 sequences are GTSNPN and SVGIG (reference sequence). CDR3 in amino acids: CAWSRQITNEKLFF. The CDR3 DNA sequence: TGTGCCTGGAGTCGACAGATTACTAATGAAAAACTGTTTTTT. The full variable domain, in which reference TRBV30 and TRBJ1-4 provide the parts outside the CDR3, is SQTIHQWPATLVQPVGSPLSLECTVEGTSNPNLYWYRQAAGRGLQLLFYSVGIGQISSEVPQNLSASRPQDRQFILSSKKLLLSDSGFYLCAWSRQITNEKLFFGSGTQLSVL.

The CDR3 bases are TGTGCCAGTAGTATTCAAAGGGGCCCCTACAATGAGCAGTTCTTC. It specifies CASSIQRGPYNEQFF. V usage is TRBV19 and J usage is TRBJ2-1; a weak D match, TRBD1 (5 bases). Between the trimmed V and J ends, which lost 3 bases and 2 bases, there was a span of 11 bases. The CDR3 is 15 residues long. The germline CDR1 and CDR2 sequences are LNHDA and SQIVND (reference sequence).

CDR3 protein: CASSAPGQGQETQYF. CDR3 nucleotide sequence: TGTGCCAGCAGCGCTCCGGGACAGGGTCAAGAGACCCAGTACTTC. V usage is TRBV9 and J usage is TRBJ2-5; 9 bases line up with TRBD1. The V gene end was trimmed by 3 bases and the J gene end by 2 bases; junction bases not matched to a gene: 5. CDR1 and CDR2 from the germline V gene are SGDLS and YYNGEE. CDR3 length: 15 residues.

This clonotype was seen once. The chain has TRBV12-5 and TRBJ1-2; possibly TRBD1 for D (5 bases). Looked up from germline, CDR1 is LGHNT and CDR2 is FRNRAP. Trimming cost V 3 bases and J 6 bases, with 20 bases left between them. This CDR3 spans 16 amino acids. CDR3: CASGFLDSWGVDGYTF. CDR3 DNA: TGTGCTAGTGGTTTTTTGGATTCGTGGGGGGTCGATGGCTACACCTTC.

The V gene is TRBV12-3 or TRBV12-4, the J gene TRBJ2-5; D is undetermined. V was pared by 7 bases and J by 5 bases, with 14 bases between. This CDR3 is 13 amino acids long. CDR3 sequence (DNA): TGTGCCAGCACCCCCCGTGGGTACGAGACCCAGTACTTC. It yields the protein CASTPRGYETQYF.

The chain uses TRBV7-9 and TRBJ1-4; D gene ambiguous. Germline CDR1 is SEHNR and CDR2 is FQNEAQ (reference sequence). The CDR3 length is 16 residues. Between the trimmed V and J ends, which lost 4 bases and 8 bases, there was a span of 20 bases. The CDR3 coding sequence is TGTGCCAGCAGCTCCCTCGGCCAACGGGCCCCGGAAAAACTGTTTTTT. Protein: CASSSLGQRAPEKLFF.

The chain employs TRBV7-2 and TRBJ1-1; D perhaps matches TRBD1 (5 bases). The CDR3 runs to 12 residues. V was trimmed by 2 bases and J by 8 bases, leaving 9 bases between them. Looked up from germline, CDR1 is SGHTA and CDR2 is FQGNSA. The CDR3 region is CASSLLAGEAFF. The CDR3 coding sequence is TGTGCCAGCAGCTTACTGGCAGGGGAAGCTTTCTTT.

The chain recombines TRBV29-1 with TRBJ2-1; a possible D gene is TRBD2 (5 bases). The CDR3 extends over 11 amino acids. The V gene's germline CDR1 is SQVTM and CDR2 ANQGSEA. Trimming stripped 7 bases from V and 4 bases from J, with 8 bases between. Written as DNA, the CDR3 is TGCAGCGCCTGGGAGTACAATGAGCAGTTCTTC. Translated, it gives CSAWEYNEQFF.

The chain links TRBV18 to TRBJ2-1, with D uncertain. V was cut by 2 bases and J by 0 bases, with 11 bases left in between. Germline V gene data show CDR1 as KGHSH and CDR2 as LQKENI. CDR3 length: 16 amino acids. CDR3 nucleotide sequence: TGTGCCAGCTCACCATTGCAGACGAGCTCCTACAATGAGCAGTTCTTC. It is translated as CASSPLQTSSYNEQFF.

The chain links TRBV29-1 to TRBJ2-1; D is uncertain. Germline values: CDR1 SQVTM, CDR2 ANQGSEA. This CDR3 is 12 amino acids long. V lost 6 bases and J 7 bases, leaving 13 bases between the germline ends. The CDR3 DNA is TGCAGCGTCCCCGATGGGGTGAATGAGCAGTTCTTC. Protein: CSVPDGVNEQFF.

The chain is built from TRBV6-5 and TRBJ2-5, with D maybe TRBD2 (7 bases). Germline CDR1 is MNHEY and CDR2 is SVGAGI. Trimming took off 11 bases at V and 5 bases at J, with 18 bases between the two ends. The CDR3 spans 13 residues. The CDR3 sequence is CASRGAGWETQYF. The CDR3 bases are TGTGCCTCTCGGGGGGCGGGATGGGAGACCCAGTACTTC.

This clonotype was found once. The rearrangement links TRBV30 to TRBJ2-7; D might be TRBD2 (5 bases). Germline lookup yields CDR1 GTSNPN and CDR2 SVGIG (reference sequence). Trimming shortened V by 4 bases and J by 6 bases, and 16 bases separated the two germline ends. The CDR3 runs to 13 residues. The CDR3 region is CAWTALGIGEQYF. In DNA, the CDR3 is TGTGCCTGGACCGCCCTCGGGATCGGCGAGCAGTACTTC. The complete variable domain, with remaining parts taken from reference TRBV30 and TRBJ2-7, reads SQTIHQWPATLVQPVGSPLSLECTVEGTSNPNLYWYRQAAGRGLQLLFYSVGIGQISSEVPQNLSASRPQDRQFILSSKKLLLSDSGFYLCAWTALGIGEQYFGPGTRLTVT.

The chain combines TRBV20-1 with TRBJ2-7, with unresolved D. This CDR3 contains 11 residues. Germline CDR1 and CDR2: DFQATT and SNEGSKA (reference sequence). Deletions cut 4 bases from V and 7 bases from J, with 11 bases between. The DNA for the CDR3 is TGCAGTGCTACTCGGGTGGGGGAGCAGTACTTC. This codes for CSATRVGEQYF.

This chain joins TRBV21-1 and TRBJ1-2. TRBV21-1 is deemed a pseudogene. The CDR3 totals 11 residues. The CDR3 DNA reads TGTGCCAGCAGCAAAGGGAATGGCTACACCTTC. Its protein is CASSKGNGYTF.

The V call is TRBV20-1, the J call TRBJ1-1; D remains ambiguous. V was pared by 2 bases and J by 0 bases, with 7 bases between. The CDR3 extends over 13 amino acids. From germline, CDR1 is DFQATT and CDR2 SNEGSKA (reference sequence). CDR3 nucleotide sequence: TGCAGTGCTAGACAAGACCTGAACACTGAAGCTTTCTTT. Amino acids: CSARQDLNTEAFF.

The chain links TRBV20-1 to TRBJ1-2; TRBD1 aligns across 8 bases. J was trimmed by 2 bases and V by 2 bases; bases with no gene match: 4. The CDR3 length is 14 residues. Per the germline V gene, CDR1 is DFQATT and CDR2 is SNEGSKA (reference sequence). DNA for the CDR3: TGCAGTGCTAGACCGACAGGGGAAAACTATGGCTACACCTTC. Translated, it gives CSARPTGENYGYTF.

The chain uses TRBV29-1 and TRBJ2-7; D gene unclear. The CDR3 sequence is 11 residues long. Germline-derived CDR1 and CDR2 are SQVTM and ANQGSEA. The V and J ends lost 4 bases and 4 bases respectively, with 8 bases between them. This CDR3 is CSVGSGYEQYF. The CDR3, as DNA: TGCAGCGTTGGAAGTGGGTACGAGCAGTACTTC.

This chain connects TRBV6-5 to TRBJ1-2; D is unclear. The length of the CDR3 is 13 residues. Germline V gene sequence: CDR1 MNHEY, CDR2 SVGAGI. Trimming stripped 6 bases from V and 7 bases from J, with 15 bases between. CDR3 protein: CASSTGSRGGYTF. The CDR3 DNA is TGTGCCAGCAGCACCGGGTCCCGGGGTGGCTACACCTTC.

The chain combines TRBV9 with TRBJ2-3; possibly TRBD1 or TRBD2 for D (5 bases each). The V and J ends lost 0 bases and 2 bases respectively, with 10 bases between them. The CDR3 contains 15 residues. Per the germline V gene, CDR1 is SGDLS and CDR2 is YYNGEE. CDR3 protein: CASSVAGGTTDTQYF. The CDR3 nucleotides are TGTGCCAGCAGCGTAGCCGGTGGGACCACAGATACGCAGTATTTT.

This clonotype has just a few counts. The chain joins TRBV3-1 to TRBJ1-5; D uncertain. The CDR3 contains 15 residues. Germline lookup yields CDR1 LGHDT and CDR2 YNNKEL (reference sequence). V lost 0 bases to trimming and J lost 1 base, with 7 bases between them. CDR3 in amino acids: CASSQDRGSNQPQHF. The CDR3, as DNA: TGTGCCAGCAGCCAAGATCGAGGGAGCAATCAGCCCCAGCATTTT.

This chain uses TRBV29-1 with TRBJ2-6; TRBD1 might be the D (6 bases). This CDR3 is built from 14 residues. The germline gives CDR1 SQVTM, CDR2 ANQGSEA. Deletions cut 6 bases from V and 2 bases from J, with 11 bases between. CDR3 DNA: TGCAGCGTAGGCAGGGGAACTGGGGCCAACGTCCTGACTTTC. Translation gives CSVGRGTGANVLTF.

The J gene is TRBJ2-7, the V gene TRBV12-3 or TRBV12-4; D is undetermined. This CDR3 region has 11 residues. V was clipped by 6 bases and J by 5 bases, with 8 bases between them. Here the CDR3 DNA reads TGTGCCAGCAGCACCTACCACGAGCAGTACTTC. This codes for CASSTYHEQYF.

The rearrangement joins TRBV9 to TRBJ1-6; D is uncertain. Per the germline V gene, CDR1 is SGDLS and CDR2 is YYNGEE. Trimming took 4 bases from V and 7 from J, leaving 21 bases between them. This CDR3 region has 17 residues. CDR3 coding DNA: TGTGCCAGCAGCCAAAGTACCGGGCCCAATTGGAATTCACCCCTCCACTTT. It is translated as CASSQSTGPNWNSPLHF.

The gene calls are TRBV27 and TRBJ2-5, with 9 bases lining up with TRBD2. J was trimmed by 6 bases and V by 2 bases; bases with no gene match: 7. The CDR3 totals 15 residues. Per the germline V gene, CDR1 is MNHEY and CDR2 is SMNVEV (reference sequence). CDR3 DNA: TGTGCCAGCAGTTTAATGACTAGCGGAGTGAAGACCCAGTACTTC. This translates into CASSLMTSGVKTQYF.

This chain joins TRBV20-1 and TRBJ1-2, with unresolved D. The CDR3 consists of 13 residues. Germline V gene sequence: CDR1 DFQATT, CDR2 SNEGSKA (reference sequence). V was cut by 3 bases and J by 7 bases, with 15 bases left in between. CDR3 bases: TGCAGTGCTAGTTTCAGCGGGGTTGGTGGCTACACCTTC. It specifies CSASFSGVGGYTF.

The J gene is TRBJ2-7, the V gene TRBV15; D is unclear. Germline V gene data show CDR1 as LNHNV and CDR2 as YYDKDF (reference sequence). This CDR3 region has 13 residues. V shed 1 base and J shed 2 bases, with 6 bases lying between them. The CDR3 DNA reads TGTGCCACCAGCAGAGGCCGTACCTACGAGCAGTACGTC. This codes for CATSRGRTYEQYV.

J is TRBJ2-1 and V is TRBV5-6; possible D gene TRBD2, 6 bases. CDR3 length: 14 residues. Trimming left V 2 bases short and J 4 bases short, with 10 bases between. Germline values: CDR1 SGHDT, CDR2 YYEEEE. DNA of the CDR3: TGTGCCAGCAGCTTCCAAGCGGGTTACAATGAGCAGTTCTTC. This translates into CASSFQAGYNEQFF.